This paragraph reports one TCR beta chain. This sample was included in a study of blood T cell repertoires in COVID-19. V was clipped by 4 bases and J by 3 bases; unmatched bases: 3. Germline V lookup: CDR1 SGHNT, CDR2 YYREEE (reference sequence). This CDR3 contains 13 residues. The repertoire was sequenced with immunoSEQ multiplex PCR; TCRdb's copy has only in-frame clones and lacks some. This table holds approximately 440,000 clones, less than 95% found once. Cohort 3 donors counted as recovered after two negative PCRs, clearance, or resolved symptoms. The V gene is TRBV5-4, the J gene TRBJ2-7, with 8 bases lining up with TRBD1. The sequence was obtained from a man in his late teens or twenties who had recovered from COVID-19. Material: PBMCs or T cells enriched from blood (not recorded which). The CDR3 here is CASSKDRVYEQYF. The CDR3 nucleotides are TGTGCCAGCAGCAAGGACAGGGTCTACGAGCAGTACTTC.